This T cell receptor (beta chain) comes out of a study of blood T cell repertoires in COVID-19. In the original processing: Amplification with reference gene primers provided the estimates of nucleated cell counts. Data came from immunoSEQ multiplex PCR; TCRdb stores just in-frame clones and leaves some out. The V and J calls and clone size are taken from that table; D and trimming were inferred from the DNA. The repertoire has a few hundred thousand clones, roughly 87% of them found once; the top ten carry roughly 1%. With V trimmed by 0 bases and J by 12 bases, 16 bases remained unmatched. CDR1 LNHDA and CDR2 SQIVND come from the germline V gene (reference sequence). The CDR3 contains 18 residues. Two negative PCRs, clearance, or symptom resolution were required of recovered Cohort 3 donors.

The source is a woman aged 30 to 39 who had recovered from COVID-19. V and J are TRBV19 and TRBJ2-1, with 11 bases that match TRBD2. The sample was PBMCs or T cells enriched from blood (not recorded which). The DNA of the CDR3 is TGTGCCAGTAGTATAGACGAAACCGGGACTAGCGGCTTAGGAAGGCAGTTCTTC. Amino acid sequence: CASSIDETGTSGLGRQFF. The full variable domain, with the rest looked up from reference TRBV19 and TRBJ2-1, is DGGITQSPKYLFRKEGQNVTLSCEQNLNHDAMYWYRQDPGQGLRLIYYSQIVNDFQKGDIAEGYSVSREKKESFPLTVTSAQKNPTAFYLCASSIDETGTSGLGRQFFGPGTRLTVL.